The 20 T cell receptor beta chains below were found in one sample sequenced in a study of naive and memory T cell subsets. Overall study findings and caveats: Naive repertoires, especially CD8, held a few larger clonotypes, possibly memory cells re-expressing CD45RA.

An equimolar mix of two oligonucleotides served as the beta constant-region primer for TRBC1 and TRBC2. Four rounds of PCR amplified the ligated cDNA using nested alpha and beta constant-region primers plus SP2. In TCRdb, the UMI-ligation and nested PCR reads were re-called with MiXCR into one record per CDR3 protein. The data show roughly 100,000 distinct CDR3 sequences, more than 14% seen once. Their cognate antigens are unknown. Sequenced material: naive CD8+ T cells from blood. The source is a human donor in good health.

In its sample, this clonotype was seen many times. CDR3 region: CASSFRGTKNEKLFF. The CDR3 DNA is TGTGCCAGCAGTTTTCGCGGTACTAAAAATGAAAAACTGTTTTTT. V and J are TRBV27 and TRBJ1-4; D not resolved. The CDR3 extends over 15 amino acids. From germline, CDR1 is MNHEY and CDR2 SMNVEV (reference sequence). V lost 3 bases, J lost 5 bases, and 13 bases lay in between.

This clonotype was counted between two and nine times. The rearrangement links TRBV4-3 to TRBJ1-3, with a weak D call TRBD1 (6 bases). Germline CDR1 and CDR2: LGHNA and YSLEER. V dropped 3 bases and J dropped 2 bases, with 14 bases sitting between them. This CDR3 region has 16 residues. For the CDR3, the DNA is TGCGCCAGCAGCCAGTTACAATCAGGGGCTGGAAACACCATATATTTT. It is translated as CASSQLQSGAGNTIYF.

This clonotype was seen repeatedly, ten times or more. The rearrangement joins TRBV11-2 to TRBJ1-3; D is perhaps TRBD1 (5 bases). The V end was cut by 6 bases, the J end by 0 bases, with 12 bases between. CDR3 length: 15 amino acids. Germline V gives CDR1 SGHAT, CDR2 FQNNGV. In DNA, the CDR3 is TGTGCCAGCAGGGATTGGGGCAGCTCTGGAAACACCATATATTTT. It translates to CASRDWGSSGNTIYF.

The CDR3 loop is CASSPTGPYEQYF. The CDR3, as DNA: TGTGCCAGCAGCCCCACAGGGCCCTACGAGCAGTACTTC. The chain is built from TRBV7-9 and TRBJ2-7, with D possibly matching TRBD1 (6 bases). V was clipped by 5 bases and J by 2 bases, with 10 bases between them. CDR1 is SEHNR and CDR2 is FQNEAQ in the germline V gene (reference sequence). The CDR3 contains 13 residues.

The sample holds a few counts of this clonotype. The chain combines TRBV27 with TRBJ2-5; perhaps D is TRBD1 or TRBD2 (5 bases each). Per germline, CDR1 MNHEY and CDR2 SMNVEV (reference sequence). Trimming cost V 4 bases and J 4 bases, with 19 bases left between them. This CDR3 is 16 amino acids long. The CDR3 DNA follows: TGTGCCAGCAGTTCCGGGCTGTGGGGGTATGGAGAGACCCAGTACTTC. It codes for CASSSGLWGYGETQYF.

This clonotype has only a few counts. J is TRBJ1-1 and V is TRBV4-3; no reliable D call. The V end was cut by 1 base, the J end by 7 bases, with 10 bases between. The length of the CDR3 is 13 residues. Germline CDR1 LGHNA, CDR2 YSLEER. CDR3 in amino acids: CASSQVRGLEAFF. DNA of the CDR3: TGCGCCAGCAGCCAAGTGAGAGGGCTTGAAGCTTTCTTT.

This clonotype was recorded many times. This chain joins TRBV29-1 and TRBJ2-1; D not resolved. This CDR3 spans 10 amino acids. The ends were cut back, 5 bases at V and 6 bases at J, with 5 bases in the middle. Germline V gives CDR1 SQVTM, CDR2 ANQGSEA. CDR3: CSVRVNEQFF. The CDR3 DNA is TGCAGCGTTCGCGTCAATGAGCAGTTCTTC.

This chain uses TRBV12-3 or TRBV12-4 with TRBJ2-2; D is possibly TRBD1 (5 bases). The CDR3 has 15 residues. Trimming stripped 5 bases from V and 3 bases from J, with 13 bases between. This CDR3 reads CASSPLPGYTGELFF. CDR3 bases: TGTGCCAGCAGTCCCTTACCAGGGTACACCGGGGAGCTGTTTTTT.

Comments on this clonotype: This sequence may be a read error, since a much larger clone differs from it by one base. The chain combines TRBV7-8 with TRBJ2-1; D is uncertain. The germline V and J ends were trimmed by 1 base and 7 bases, with 14 bases remaining between them. Germline loops: CDR1 SGHVS, CDR2 FQNEAQ. The CDR3 has 15 amino acids. As DNA, the CDR3 is TGTGCCAGCAGCTTAGTCGCCAAGCCCGCTAATGAGCAGTTCTTC. It translates to CASSLVAKPANEQFF.

This clonotype showed up many times. The rearrangement joins TRBV7-9 to TRBJ1-1, with D unclear. V lost 5 bases to trimming and J lost 1 base, with 14 bases between them. This CDR3 has 15 residues. Per germline, CDR1 SEHNR and CDR2 FQNEAQ (reference sequence). The CDR3 loop reads CASSLPGRSNTEAFF. CDR3 in DNA: TGTGCCAGCAGCCTCCCTGGACGGTCGAACACTGAAGCTTTCTTT.

This clonotype was recorded once. The chain has TRBV25-1 and TRBJ2-1, with 8 bases aligning to TRBD2. Germline V CDR1 and CDR2: MGHDK, SYGVNS. The CDR3 is made up of 15 amino acids. V lost 3 bases to trimming and J lost 8 bases; unmatched junction nucleotides: 9. CDR3 DNA: TGTGCCAGCAGTGACATAGCGGGGTTTGGGGATGAGCAGTTCTTC. The encoded protein is CASSDIAGFGDEQFF.

This clonotype was picked up a small number of times. The chain carries TRBV5-1 and TRBJ2-7, with D possibly matching TRBD2 (6 bases). This CDR3 has 15 residues. Trimming left V 0 bases short and J 3 bases short, with 13 bases between. Looked up from germline, CDR1 is SGHRS and CDR2 is YFSETQ. The CDR3 DNA reads as TGCGCCAGCAGCTTGGGCCGGGGCGGGATCTACGAGCAGTACTTC. Residues: CASSLGRGGIYEQYF.

This clonotype was counted between two and nine times. The gene calls are TRBV21-1 and TRBJ2-6; the table's D call of TRBD1 was not tested on the DNA. TRBV21-1 has pseudogene status. The CDR3 extends over 15 amino acids. CDR3 in DNA: TGTGCCGGGCCGACAGGGGGGTCTGGGGCCAACGTCCTGACTTTC. Translating gives CAGPTGGSGANVLTF.

V usage is TRBV7-9 and J usage is TRBJ2-7; 8 nucleotides line up with TRBD1. Germline CDR1 SEHNR, CDR2 FQNEAQ (reference sequence). With 6 bases clipped from V and 7 bases from J, the junction kept 14 bases outside the gene matches. The CDR3 spans 15 residues. The chain's CDR3 is CASRAGTGSAREQYF. CDR3 nucleotides: TGTGCCAGCAGGGCTGGGACAGGTTCTGCGCGGGAGCAGTACTTC.

Only a few counts were recorded for this clonotype. The rearrangement uses TRBV13 and TRBJ1-1; D is unclear. Per the germline V gene, CDR1 is PRHDT and CDR2 is FYEKMQ (reference sequence). Trimming left V 5 bases short and J 3 bases short, with 4 bases between. The CDR3 loop spans 11 amino acids. The CDR3 DNA follows: TGTGCCAGCAGCGCGTACACTGAAGCTTTCTTT. Residues: CASSAYTEAFF.

This clonotype has at least ten counts. This sequence joins TRBV10-2 and TRBJ1-4, with unresolved D. Trimming left V 5 bases short and J 0 bases short, with 10 bases between. There are 15 residues in the CDR3. CDR1 and CDR2 (germline): WSHSY, SAAADI. The CDR3 nucleotides read TGCGCCAGCAGTCCCGGACGGGCAACTAATGAAAAACTGTTTTTT. The encoded protein is CASSPGRATNEKLFF.

V and J are TRBV12-3 or TRBV12-4 and TRBJ1-1; 8 bases fit TRBD1. CDR3 size: 15 residues. Germline trimming cut 2 bases from V and 7 bases from J; bases unmatched to any gene: 9. The CDR3 is CASSLRQGSLIEAFF. The CDR3 DNA reads as TGTGCCAGCAGTTTAAGACAGGGGTCTCTGATTGAAGCTTTCTTT.

V usage is TRBV7-9 and J usage is TRBJ2-6; D possibly corresponds to TRBD1 (5 bases). Deletions cut 5 bases from V and 2 bases from J, with 10 bases between. CDR1 is SEHNR, CDR2 FQNEAQ, per germline (reference sequence). The length of the CDR3 is 15 residues. The CDR3 region is CASSPPGPGANVLTF. The CDR3 DNA follows: TGTGCCAGCAGCCCCCCAGGGCCTGGGGCCAACGTCCTGACTTTC.

This clonotype showed up many times. The chain joins TRBV7-9 to TRBJ2-1; the D is unclear. The germline V gene has CDR1 SEHNR and CDR2 FQNEAQ (reference sequence). CDR3 length equals 13 residues. With 4 bases removed from V and 7 bases from J, the gap between germline ends came to 11 bases. CDR3 sequence: CASSSLNGNEQFF. In DNA form, the CDR3 reads TGTGCCAGCAGCTCTCTGAACGGTAATGAGCAGTTCTTC.

This chain connects TRBV4-3 to TRBJ2-7; no clear D gene. V lost 2 bases to trimming and J lost 2 bases, with 13 bases between them. The length of the CDR3 is 15 residues. CDR1 and CDR2 from the germline V gene are LGHNA and YSLEER. CDR3 loop: CASSQSPSATYEQYF. In DNA form, the CDR3 reads TGCGCCAGCAGCCAATCACCCAGCGCCACCTACGAGCAGTACTTC.